The entry below gives a single T cell receptor (beta chain) sequence along with its context. What the recovered Cohort 3 donors had was two negative PCRs, clearance, or symptom resolution. Germline CDR1 is LNHDA and CDR2 is SQIVND (reference sequence). This CDR3 contains 16 residues. The junction had 10 bases not matched to a gene; V was cut back by 7 bases and J by 0 bases. The data were obtained in a study of blood T cell repertoires in COVID-19. Study-wide background: The samples span acute and convalescent COVID-19 from the United States, Italy and Spain. T cells, B-cell-depleted T cells, or PBMCs supplied cDNA or gDNA.

The assay was immunoSEQ multiplex PCR, and TCRdb's table has in-frame clones only and misses some. The table includes fewer than 150,000 clones, 80% to 85% detected once. This receptor was obtained from a man aged 25 to 40 who had recovered from COVID-19. The sequenced sample was PBMCs or T cells enriched from blood (not recorded which). The chain uses TRBV19 and TRBJ1-1, with TRBD1 identical over 8 bases. CDR3 coding DNA: TGTGCCAGTACCCGACAGGGGCTCCTCTTGAACACTGAAGCTTTCTTT. This codes for CASTRQGLLLNTEAFF. The full variable domain, completed using reference TRBV19 and TRBJ1-1, is DGGITQSPKYLFRKEGQNVTLSCEQNLNHDAMYWYRQDPGQGLRLIYYSQIVNDFQKGDIAEGYSVSREKKESFPLTVTSAQKNPTAFYLCASTRQGLLLNTEAFFGQGTRLTVV.